The 14 T cell receptor beta chains in this list originate from one sample, sequenced in a study of CD8 T cells in Susac syndrome. The RNA, about 0.5 to 1 ug, was put through reverse transcription using random hexamers. TCRdb analysed the immunoSEQ multiplex PCR reads with MiXCR anew, one entry per CDR3 protein. The sample has more than 130,000 distinct CDR3 sequences; 85% to 95% are singletons. Sequenced: CD8+ T cells from PBMCs. The receptors here all came from a human donor in good health.

A single count supports this clonotype. The V call is TRBV27, the J call TRBJ2-7, with TRBD1 matching 7 bases. Germline V gene data show CDR1 as MNHEY and CDR2 as SMNVEV (reference sequence). V lost 5 bases, J lost 6 bases, and 4 bases stayed unmatched. This CDR3 has 12 amino acids. DNA for the CDR3: TGTGCCAGCAGTCCAGGGACAGCCGAGCAGTACTTC. This translates into CASSPGTAEQYF.

V and J are TRBV6-2 or TRBV6-3 and TRBJ1-5; D perhaps matches TRBD1 (5 bases). This CDR3 is 14 amino acids long. Between the trimmed V and J ends, which lost 7 bases and 6 bases, there was a span of 16 bases. Germline V lookup: CDR1 MNHEY, CDR2 SVGEGT. The CDR3 sequence is CASTFPGYSQPQHF. CDR3 nucleotides: TGTGCCAGCACTTTTCCAGGGTATAGTCAGCCCCAGCATTTT.

This clonotype was counted once. V and J are TRBV29-1 and TRBJ2-7, with 7 bases lining up with TRBD1. The length of the CDR3 is 15 residues. Germline CDR1 and CDR2: SQVTM and ANQGSEA. V was pared by 2 bases and J by 2 bases, with 9 bases of the junction left unmatched. Here the CDR3 reads CSVESDREGTYEQYF. Written as DNA, the CDR3 is TGCAGCGTTGAATCCGACAGGGAAGGAACCTACGAGCAGTACTTC.

V gene TRBV29-1 combines with J gene TRBJ1-2, with D possibly being TRBD1 (5 bases). From germline, CDR1 is SQVTM and CDR2 ANQGSEA. This CDR3 comprises 13 residues. The ends were cut back, 8 bases at V and 3 bases at J, with 16 bases in the middle. The CDR3: CSIPGTSDYGYTF. The CDR3, as DNA: TGCAGCATCCCCGGGACGTCCGACTATGGCTACACCTTC.

The rearrangement links TRBV29-1 to TRBJ2-6; maybe TRBD1 (5 bases). The germline V and J ends were trimmed by 7 bases and 2 bases, with 18 bases remaining between them. Germline lookup yields CDR1 SQVTM and CDR2 ANQGSEA. This CDR3 region has 16 residues. The CDR3: CSAKIRAGTGANVLTF. CDR3 in DNA: TGCAGCGCCAAAATCCGGGCAGGGACTGGGGCCAACGTCCTGACTTTC.

The rearrangement links TRBV27 to TRBJ2-1, with 7 nucleotides matching TRBD2. This CDR3 has 13 amino acids. Germline CDR1 and CDR2: MNHEY and SMNVEV (reference sequence). The V gene end was trimmed by 3 bases and the J gene end by 6 bases; junction bases not matched to a gene: 2. CDR3 amino acids: CASSFGLGNEQFF. The DNA of the CDR3 is TGTGCCAGCAGTTTCGGACTAGGCAATGAGCAGTTCTTC.

The chain carries TRBV7-2 and TRBJ2-7, with 10 bases that match TRBD2. The CDR3 sequence is 14 residues long. Germline values: CDR1 SGHTA, CDR2 FQGNSA. V trimming: 4 bases; J trimming: 7 bases; junction bases outside the gene matches: 7. CDR3 region: CASSSSGLAWEQYF. CDR3 nucleotides: TGTGCCAGCAGCTCATCGGGACTAGCGTGGGAGCAGTACTTC. Using reference TRBV7-2 and TRBJ2-7 for the parts outside the CDR3, the full variable domain is GAGVSQSPSNKVTEKGKDVELRCDPISGHTALYWYRQSLGQGLEFLIYFQGNSAPDKSGLPSDRFSAERTGGSVSTLTIQRTQQEDSAVYLCASSSSGLAWEQYFGPGTRLTVT.

This clonotype was seen just once. The chain combines TRBV20-1 with TRBJ2-3; no firm D call. V lost 3 bases to trimming and J lost 3 bases, with 16 bases between them. The CDR3 spans 15 residues. Per the germline V gene, CDR1 is DFQATT and CDR2 is SNEGSKA (reference sequence). In DNA form, the CDR3 reads TGCAGTGCTAGTCCCGGACCTGGTCGTACAGATACGCAGTATTTT. Its translation is CSASPGPGRTDTQYF.

This clonotype was detected once. The genes are TRBV6-2 or TRBV6-3 and TRBJ1-1; D is uncertain. The length of the CDR3 is 14 residues. V gave up 6 bases and J gave up 1 base, with 12 bases separating them. Germline-derived CDR1 and CDR2 are MNHEY and SVGEGT. The CDR3 reads CASRIQVQNTEAFF. The CDR3 region has the DNA TGTGCCAGCAGAATTCAGGTTCAGAACACTGAAGCTTTCTTT.

The V gene is TRBV7-8, the J gene TRBJ2-1; D is perhaps TRBD1 (5 bases). V lost 4 bases and J lost 0, with 13 bases in between. The CDR3 sequence is 16 residues long. In germline, CDR1 is SGHVS, CDR2 FQNEAQ. This CDR3 is CASSSEGVTSYNEQFF. Written as DNA, the CDR3 is TGTGCCAGCAGCTCCGAAGGGGTTACCTCCTACAATGAGCAGTTCTTC.

The gene calls are TRBV12-3 or TRBV12-4 and TRBJ1-1; D is possibly TRBD1 (6 bases). There are 15 residues in the CDR3. With 4 bases removed from V and 7 bases from J, the gap between germline ends came to 19 bases. CDR3 nucleotides: TGTGCCAGCAGTTCTTCCCGGGACACCGACTATGAAGCTTTCTTT. This encodes CASSSSRDTDYEAFF.

The CDR3 is CAWSVREWEGPYNEQFF. CDR3 DNA: TGTGCCTGGAGTGTACGGGAGTGGGAGGGACCCTACAATGAGCAGTTCTTC. The chain carries TRBV30 and TRBJ2-1, with 7 bases fitting TRBD2. There are 17 residues in the CDR3. Germline-derived CDR1 and CDR2 are GTSNPN and SVGIG (reference sequence). J lost 2 bases, V lost 0 bases, and 10 bases had no gene match.

This clonotype was seen only once. This chain connects TRBV29-1 to TRBJ2-3; D is ambiguous. Germline CDR1 reads SQVTM; CDR2 reads ANQGSEA. This CDR3 has 16 amino acids. Trimming pared 0 bases from V and 2 bases from J, leaving 15 bases between. The CDR3 here is CSVEDQDADDTDTQYF. The CDR3 DNA reads TGCAGCGTTGAAGATCAGGACGCCGATGACACAGATACGCAGTATTTT.

The chain combines TRBV12-5 with TRBJ2-1; unclear D gene. Germline V lookup: CDR1 LGHNT, CDR2 FRNRAP. V lost 4 bases and J 4 bases, leaving 5 bases between the germline ends. The CDR3 is 12 amino acids. CDR3 sequence: CASGWDYNEQFF. CDR3 coding DNA: TGTGCTAGTGGTTGGGATTACAATGAGCAGTTCTTC.